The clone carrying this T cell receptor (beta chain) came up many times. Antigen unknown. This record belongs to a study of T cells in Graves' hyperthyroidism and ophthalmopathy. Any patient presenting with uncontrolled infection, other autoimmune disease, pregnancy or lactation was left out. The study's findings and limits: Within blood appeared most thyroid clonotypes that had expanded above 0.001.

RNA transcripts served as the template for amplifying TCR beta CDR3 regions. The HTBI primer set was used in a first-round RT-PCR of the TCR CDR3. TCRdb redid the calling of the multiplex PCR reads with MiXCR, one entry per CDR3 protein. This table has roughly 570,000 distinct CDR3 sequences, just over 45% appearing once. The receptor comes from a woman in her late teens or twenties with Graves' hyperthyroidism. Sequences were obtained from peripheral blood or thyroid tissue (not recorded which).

CDR3 bases: TGTGCCAGCAGCCGGACGAGTGCGGGGTTCAATTCACCCCTCCACTTT. This encodes CASSRTSAGFNSPLHF. The chain uses TRBV11-2 and TRBJ1-6; D call uncertain. Trimming left V 5 bases short and J 7 bases short, with 18 bases between. Germline-derived CDR1 and CDR2 are SGHAT and FQNNGV. This CDR3 comprises 16 residues.